This T cell receptor (beta chain) emerged from a study of sequential checkpoint blockade in melanoma. The table came from immunoSEQ multiplex PCR; TCRdb's copy has only in-frame clones and leaves some out. The sample lists more than 3,000 clones; approximately 25% were seen once. Treatment defined: randomized to nivolumab then ipilimumab (arm A) or the reverse (arm B). Within the sample, this clone is large (0.1 to 1%). The material was tumor tissue (inferred from file names), obtained from a patient given nivolumab and ipilimumab in sequence. The receptor was derived from a human donor with melanoma.

CDR3 sequence: CASGEGIETQYF. CDR3 nucleotides: TGTGCCAGCGGGGAGGGAATAGAGACCCAGTACTTC. The V call is TRBV6-8, the J call TRBJ2-5; 7 positions agree with TRBD2. Trimming removed 8 bases from V and 4 bases from J; junction bases left unmatched: 4. The germline gives CDR1 MNHGY, CDR2 SAAAGT. This CDR3 contains 12 residues.